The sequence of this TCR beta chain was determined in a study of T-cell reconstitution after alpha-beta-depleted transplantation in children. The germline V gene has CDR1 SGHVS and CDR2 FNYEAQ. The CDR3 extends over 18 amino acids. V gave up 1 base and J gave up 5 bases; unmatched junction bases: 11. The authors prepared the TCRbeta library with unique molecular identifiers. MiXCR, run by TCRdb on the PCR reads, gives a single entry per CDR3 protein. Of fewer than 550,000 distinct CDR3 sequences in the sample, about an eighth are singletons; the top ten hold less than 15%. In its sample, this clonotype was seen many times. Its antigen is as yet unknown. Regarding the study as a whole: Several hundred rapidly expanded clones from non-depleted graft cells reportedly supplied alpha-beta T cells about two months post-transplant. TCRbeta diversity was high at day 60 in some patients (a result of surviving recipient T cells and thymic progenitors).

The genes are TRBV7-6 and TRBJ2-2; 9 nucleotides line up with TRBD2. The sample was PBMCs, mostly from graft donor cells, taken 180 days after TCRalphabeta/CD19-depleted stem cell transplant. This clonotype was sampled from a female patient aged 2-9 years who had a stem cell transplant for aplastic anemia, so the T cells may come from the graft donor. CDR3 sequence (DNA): TGTGCCAGCAGCTTAGGGGCCGAGACTAGCGGCTTAACCGGGGAGCTGTTTTTT. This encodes CASSLGAETSGLTGELFF.